This T cell receptor (beta chain) was profiled in a study of cytomegalovirus exposure and HLA in healthy donors. Remarks on this clone: What it binds is not known.

V dropped 3 bases and J dropped 0; count of bases not matched to a gene: 6. The length of the CDR3 is 17 residues. CDR1 and CDR2 (germline): SNHLY, FYNNEI. Whole-study findings and limits: Rarity held for most TCR sequences, but there were some public TCRs that occurred in many donors. Sequencing likely produced, as an artifact, a cluster of highly shared sequence variants.

PCR employed 60 Vbeta and 13 Jbeta primers. Using immunoSEQ multiplex PCR, the repertoire was profiled, and TCRdb retains in-frame clones only, with some absent. The sample gives roughly 160,000 clones, about 83% of which show up once; around 0.93% is in the top ten. The sequence was obtained from a woman in her twenties or thirties in good health and CMV-seronegative. V usage is TRBV2 and J usage is TRBJ2-3; 10 bases map to TRBD2. The material sequenced was PBMCs. CDR3 bases: TGTGCCAGCAGTGACCTAGCGGGGGCCTCTAGCACAGATACGCAGTATTTT. It specifies CASSDLAGASSTDTQYF.